These T cell receptor beta chains were read from a single sample in a study of spatial heterogeneity in lung cancer. From the 5' RACE reads, TCRdb called clonotypes with MiXCR, one entry per CDR3 protein. This sample has 45,000 to 55,000 distinct CDR3 sequences, with approximately 5% found just once. The source material was PBMCs, sampled at surgery. These receptors originate from a male donor with early-stage non-small cell lung cancer. The CDR3 runs from the conserved cysteine through the conserved F or W. D genes are given only for firm matches. Rows give clone size only sometimes, using once, few, many, or a class for an expanded clone.

size	D	J	V	CDR3	DNA
many	TRBD2	TRBJ2-1	TRBV10-3	CAIRGLADNEQFF	TGTGCCATCAGGGGACTAGCGGACAATGAGCAGTTCTTC
few	.	TRBJ1-1	TRBV20-1	CSARGGGLPAAFF	TGCAGTGCTAGAGGCGGGGGCCTCCCGGCAGCTTTCTTT
many	.	TRBJ2-6	TRBV7-9	CASSFIGANVLTF	TGTGCCAGCAGCTTCATCGGGGCCAACGTCCTGACTTTC
many	.	TRBJ2-5	TRBV28	CASSPALTTRYQETQYF	TGTGCCAGCAGTCCGGCTCTCACTACTAGGTACCAAGAGACCCAGTACTTC
many	.	TRBJ2-7	TRBV20-1	CSARSGRGTYEQYF	TGCAGTGCTAGATCGGGTAGGGGAACCTACGAGCAGTACTTC
few	TRBD2	TRBJ2-3	TRBV20-1	CSATTSGRADTQYF	TGCAGTGCCACGACTAGCGGGAGAGCAGATACGCAGTATTTT
many	TRBD1	TRBJ2-5	TRBV12-3/TRBV12-4	CASRQGTKETQYF	TGTGCCAGTCGACAGGGTACTAAAGAGACCCAGTACTTC
many	.	TRBJ1-5	TRBV10-3	CAIRGENQPQHF	TGTGCCATCAGGGGGGAGAATCAGCCCCAGCATTTT
many	.	TRBJ1-1	TRBV7-2	CASSLAEGLTEAFF	TGTGCCAGCAGCTTAGCAGAGGGGCTCACTGAAGCTTTCTTT
many	TRBD1	TRBJ2-7	TRBV20-1	CSARTDRESYEQYF	TGCAGTGCTAGAACCGACAGGGAATCCTACGAGCAGTACTTC
many	TRBD1	TRBJ2-7	TRBV5-4	CASRPQGARSEQYF	TGTGCCAGCAGGCCACAGGGGGCTCGAAGCGAGCAGTACTTC
many	TRBD1	TRBJ1-1	TRBV5-1	CASSSGQGYNTEAFF	TGCGCCAGCAGCTCGGGACAGGGCTATAACACTGAAGCTTTCTTT
many	TRBD2	TRBJ2-5	TRBV11-2	CASSQGSGTLQETQYF	TGTGCCAGCAGCCAGGGTAGCGGGACCCTCCAAGAGACCCAGTACTTC
few	.	TRBJ2-6	TRBV7-2	CASSLAHFSGANVLTF	TGTGCCAGCAGCTTAGCGCACTTCTCTGGGGCCAACGTCCTGACTTTC
.	.	TRBJ1-4	TRBV7-9	CASSLSQASEKLFF	TGTGCCAGCAGCTTAAGTCAGGCCTCCGAAAAACTGTTTTTT
many	.	TRBJ2-1	TRBV20-1	CSARSLTSSYNEQFF	TGCAGTGCTAGAAGCCTGACCAGCTCCTACAATGAGCAGTTCTTC
many	TRBD1	TRBJ2-7	TRBV5-1	CASSSQGTEQYF	TGCGCCAGCAGCTCACAGGGGACGGAGCAGTACTTC
many	.	TRBJ2-5	TRBV7-9	CASSLGSGRFRRGTQYF	TGTGCCAGCAGCTTAGGGTCAGGTAGATTCCGCCGCGGGACCCAGTACTTC
many	.	TRBJ1-1	TRBV2	CASSPDRYTEAFF	TGTGCCAGCAGCCCCGACAGATACACTGAAGCTTTCTTT
many	.	TRBJ2-3	TRBV5-4	CASSPSEGYSTDTQYF	TGTGCCAGCAGCCCCTCGGAAGGATATAGCACAGATACGCAGTATTTT
many	TRBD2	TRBJ2-1	TRBV20-1	CSETSGSRNEQFF	TGCAGTGAGACTAGCGGGAGTCGCAATGAGCAGTTCTTC
many	.	TRBJ2-5	TRBV5-1	CASSFWQAETQYF	TGCGCCAGCAGCTTTTGGCAGGCGGAGACCCAGTACTTC
many	.	TRBJ1-2	TRBV5-4	CAEGANYGYTF	TGTGCCGAGGGAGCTAACTATGGCTACACCTTC
.	.	TRBJ2-3	TRBV20-1	CSARDMRWGAGTDTQYF	TGCAGTGCTAGAGATATGCGATGGGGGGCCGGCACAGATACGCAGTATTTT
many	.	TRBJ2-7	TRBV10-3	CAISERSSYEQYF	TGTGCCATCAGTGAAAGGAGTTCGTACGAGCAGTACTTC
few	TRBD1	TRBJ1-1	TRBV18	CASSPTGEGTEAFF	TGTGCCAGCTCACCGACAGGGGAGGGCACTGAAGCTTTCTTT
many	TRBD2	TRBJ2-1	TRBV27	CASSPRLAGGTGEQFF	TGTGCCAGCAGTCCCAGACTAGCGGGAGGGACGGGAGAGCAGTTCTTC
many	.	TRBJ2-3	TRBV28	CASSRTTPSTDTQYF	TGTGCCAGCAGTCGGACGACGCCTAGCACAGATACGCAGTATTTT